Listed below are T cell receptor beta chains from one sample, sequenced in a study of blood T cell repertoires in COVID-19. Clones were sequenced by immunoSEQ multiplex PCR, and TCRdb holds only the in-frame ones, with some missing. The sample holds tens of thousands of clones, 84% seen once. Sequenced: peripheral blood. The receptor source for this set is a man aged 65-85 years with acute or convalescent COVID-19. Both conserved end residues are part of each CDR3. Each record gives: V gene, J gene, clone size, D gene, CDR3 DNA, CDR3 protein. A D gene is named only where the DNA matches it firmly. Where a row states a size, it is once, few, many or the class of an expanded clone; other rows omit it.

v_gene: TRBV5-1; j_gene: TRBJ2-1; abundance: once; d_gene: -; CDR3nt: TGCGCCAGCAGCTTGGGCGGAGATCCCTACAATGAGCAGTTCTTC; CDR3aa: CASSLGGDPYNEQFF
v_gene: TRBV9; j_gene: TRBJ1-2; abundance: -; d_gene: TRBD1; CDR3nt: TGTGCCAGCAGCCCATCGACAGGGGGGGACTATGGCTACACCTTC; CDR3aa: CASSPSTGGDYGYTF
v_gene: TRBV28; j_gene: TRBJ1-6; abundance: -; d_gene: TRBD1; CDR3nt: TGTGCCAGCAGCTTAGGACAGGGGGCTGGTTCACCCCTCCACTTT; CDR3aa: CASSLGQGAGSPLHF
v_gene: TRBV20-1; j_gene: TRBJ1-1; abundance: -; d_gene: TRBD1; CDR3nt: TGCAGTGCCCGGGACAGGGAAGGGAGTTTCTTT; CDR3aa: CSARDREGSFF
v_gene: TRBV20-1; j_gene: TRBJ1-5; abundance: -; d_gene: -; CDR3nt: TGCAGTGCTAGTCGGGGGGGTCGGGTGAGCAATCAGCCCCAGCATTTT; CDR3aa: CSASRGGRVSNQPQHF
v_gene: TRBV6-5; j_gene: TRBJ2-7; abundance: -; d_gene: -; CDR3nt: TGTGCCAGCAGTTACTCGAGTAGGGGTGGGTACGAGCAGTACTTC; CDR3aa: CASSYSSRGGYEQYF
v_gene: TRBV5-1; j_gene: TRBJ1-5; abundance: once; d_gene: TRBD1; CDR3nt: TGCGCCAGCAGCTTGGAGGGGGCCCGCAATCAGCCCCAGCATTTT; CDR3aa: CASSLEGARNQPQHF
v_gene: TRBV6-6; j_gene: TRBJ1-2; abundance: -; d_gene: -; CDR3nt: TGTGCCAGCAGTAAAGGGGAAGGCTATGGCTACACCTTC; CDR3aa: CASSKGEGYGYTF
v_gene: TRBV4-3; j_gene: TRBJ1-3; abundance: -; d_gene: -; CDR3nt: TGCGCCAGCAGCCAAGATGGAGGGGTTGGAAACACCATATATTTT; CDR3aa: CASSQDGGVGNTIYF
v_gene: TRBV19; j_gene: TRBJ1-5; abundance: -; d_gene: TRBD1; CDR3nt: TGTGCCAGTAGAGTTCAGGGGGTTAGCAATCAGCCCCAGCATTTT; CDR3aa: CASRVQGVSNQPQHF
v_gene: TRBV18; j_gene: TRBJ2-1; abundance: -; d_gene: -; CDR3nt: TGTGCCAGCTCACCGGCAGGGGCCTACAATGAGCAGTTCTTC; CDR3aa: CASSPAGAYNEQFF
v_gene: TRBV30; j_gene: TRBJ2-7; abundance: -; d_gene: TRBD2; CDR3nt: TGTGCCTGGAGCGGGACTAGCGTAAGGGAGCAGTACTTC; CDR3aa: CAWSGTSVREQYF
v_gene: TRBV5-1; j_gene: TRBJ2-7; abundance: -; d_gene: TRBD2; CDR3nt: TGCGCCAGCAGTTGGGCTAGCGGGACCACCTACGAGCAGTACTTC; CDR3aa: CASSWASGTTYEQYF
v_gene: TRBV6-5; j_gene: TRBJ2-5; abundance: -; d_gene: -; CDR3nt: TGTGCCAGCAGTAAGCAGGGGCAAGAGACCCAGTACTTC; CDR3aa: CASSKQGQETQYF
v_gene: TRBV7-8; j_gene: TRBJ1-6; abundance: -; d_gene: -; CDR3nt: TGTGCCAGCAGCTTACCAAATTCACCCCTCCACTTT; CDR3aa: CASSLPNSPLHF
v_gene: TRBV5-5; j_gene: TRBJ2-7; abundance: -; d_gene: TRBD1; CDR3nt: TGTGCCAGCAGCCAGGGGACAGGGCCCCTCTACGAGCAGTACTTC; CDR3aa: CASSQGTGPLYEQYF
v_gene: TRBV7-9; j_gene: TRBJ1-5; abundance: -; d_gene: -; CDR3nt: TGTGCCAGCAGCTCGGACAGTAGCAATCAGCCCCAGCATTTT; CDR3aa: CASSSDSSNQPQHF
v_gene: TRBV30; j_gene: TRBJ2-2; abundance: once; d_gene: TRBD2; CDR3nt: TGTGCCTGGGGGACTAGCGGCACCGGGGAGCTGTTTTTT; CDR3aa: CAWGTSGTGELFF
v_gene: TRBV10-3; j_gene: TRBJ2-1; abundance: -; d_gene: TRBD1; CDR3nt: TGTGCCGCCACATTCGGACAGGGTGGAGTAAATGAGCAGTTCTTC; CDR3aa: CAATFGQGGVNEQFF
v_gene: TRBV10-1; j_gene: TRBJ1-4; abundance: -; d_gene: TRBD1; CDR3nt: TGCGCCAGCAGCCCCGTCCCGGGACAGGTAACTAATGAAAAACTGTTTTTT; CDR3aa: CASSPVPGQVTNEKLFF